Listed here are 15 T cell receptor beta chains from one sample, sequenced in a study of blood T cells in healthy people across ages. Combining a sample-barcoded 5' primer with a J-beta primer mix, a second PCR ran for about 6 to 11 cycles. MiXCR, run by TCRdb on the 5' RACE reads, gives a single entry per CDR3 protein. The sample includes 1,800,000 or so distinct CDR3 sequences, about 39% seen only once; the top ten take about 23%. Source material: blood. Receptors originate from a human donor in good health.

The chain carries TRBV29-1 and TRBJ2-4; tentatively, D is TRBD1 (8 bases). Germline CDR1 SQVTM, CDR2 ANQGSEA. The CDR3 is 12 residues long. Trimming pared 5 bases from V and 8 bases from J, leaving 13 bases between. CDR3 protein: CSVQQGGDIQYF. For the CDR3, the DNA is TGCAGCGTTCAACAGGGGGGGGACATTCAGTACTTC.

This rearrangement joins TRBV6-5 to TRBJ1-2; the D gene is possibly TRBD1 (5 bases). The CDR3 contains 16 residues. Germline CDR1 and CDR2: MNHEY and SVGAGI. Between the trimmed V and J ends, which lost 2 bases and 3 bases, there was a span of 16 bases. CDR3 loop: CASSYATDPGHYGYTF. For the CDR3, the DNA is TGTGCCAGCAGTTACGCGACAGACCCTGGGCACTATGGCTACACCTTC.

This clonotype was seen only a few times. The V call is TRBV6-5, the J call TRBJ1-2, with D unclear. Trimming removed 2 bases from V and 2 bases from J, with 15 bases in between. Germline CDR1 MNHEY, CDR2 SVGAGI. The length of the CDR3 is 16 residues. Here the CDR3 DNA reads TGTGCCAGCAGTTACCCGGTGAGGGAAAGGAACTATGGCTACACCTTC. Protein: CASSYPVRERNYGYTF.

The chain carries TRBV5-1 and TRBJ2-1; 14 bases fit TRBD2. The CDR3 is 15 residues long. V gave up 4 bases and J gave up 7 bases; unmatched junction bases: 4. Germline V gene lookup returns CDR1 SGHRS and CDR2 YFSETQ. The chain's CDR3 is CASSAGLAGENEQFF. DNA for the CDR3: TGCGCCAGCAGCGCGGGACTAGCGGGGGAGAATGAGCAGTTCTTC.

This clonotype appeared many times. This chain joins TRBV10-3 and TRBJ2-5; D may be TRBD1 or TRBD2 (5 bases each). The CDR3 spans 14 residues. Germline CDR1 ENHRY, CDR2 SYGVKD. Trimming shortened V by 5 bases and J by 4 bases, and 14 bases separated the two germline ends. In DNA form, the CDR3 reads TGTGCCATCAGTCCGGGGCCAGAAGGAGAGACCCAGTACTTC. Amino acids: CAISPGPEGETQYF.

The V gene is TRBV27, the J gene TRBJ1-2; 7 positions agree with TRBD1. The CDR3 runs to 14 residues. After removal of 4 bases from V and 3 bases from J, the junction contained 5 bases not matched to a gene. Germline V gene sequence: CDR1 MNHEY, CDR2 SMNVEV (reference sequence). Here the CDR3 DNA reads TGTGCCAGCAGTTCCGCCCAGGGGGACTATGGCTACACCTTC. Translated, it gives CASSSAQGDYGYTF.

This clonotype has a handful of counts. The J gene is TRBJ2-5, the V gene TRBV19; weak D call: TRBD2 (7 bases). The J call is in doubt because the DNA end fits TRBJ2-7 better. This CDR3 has 14 amino acids. Per the germline V gene, CDR1 is LNHDA and CDR2 is SQIVND (reference sequence). The CDR3 DNA follows: TGTGCCAGTAGTGTATACGGGGGGCAAAACGAGCAGTACTTC. Its protein is CASSVYGGQNEQYF.

This sequence joins TRBV5-1 and TRBJ1-2; 7 bases are a match to TRBD1. The CDR3 has 15 amino acids. The ends lost 4 bases at V and 4 bases at J; junction bases unmatched: 10. From germline, CDR1 is SGHRS and CDR2 YFSETQ. The CDR3 loop reads CASSTGDRLFYGYTF. CDR3 DNA: TGCGCCAGCAGCACGGGGGACAGATTATTCTATGGCTACACCTTC.

CDR3 in amino acids: CATRPVGNPNTQYF. The CDR3 DNA follows: TGTGCCACTAGACCAGTGGGGAACCCGAATACGCAGTATTTT. The chain employs TRBV12-3 or TRBV12-4 and TRBJ2-3; D not resolved. Trimming took off 10 bases at V and 7 bases at J, with 21 bases between the two ends. The CDR3 sequence is 14 residues long.

This clonotype was found a few times. The chain couples TRBV7-2 to TRBJ1-5; a weak D match, TRBD1 (5 bases). CDR1 and CDR2 (germline): SGHTA, FQGNSA. V shed 6 bases and J shed 10 bases, with 16 bases lying between them. The CDR3 totals 13 residues. CDR3 region: CASSQTSGFPQHF. The CDR3 DNA follows: TGTGCCAGCAGTCAAACCTCAGGGTTCCCCCAGCATTTT.

The chain recombines TRBV13 with TRBJ1-2; D gene unclear. Germline CDR1 PRHDT, CDR2 FYEKMQ (reference sequence). V lost 0 bases to trimming and J lost 4 bases, with 12 bases between them. CDR3 length equals 15 residues. The CDR3 nucleotides read TGTGCCAGCAGCTTAGGCCGTGGCCACTCCTATGGCTACACCTTC. It encodes CASSLGRGHSYGYTF.

This clonotype turned up a few times. The rearrangement links TRBV10-3 to TRBJ2-1; 11 bases match TRBD2. Germline CDR1 is ENHRY and CDR2 is SYGVKD. Germline trimming cut 8 bases from V and 0 bases from J; bases unmatched to any gene: 9. CDR3 length: 17 residues. CDR3 in amino acids: CAIASGGTASSYNEQFF. CDR3 nucleotides: TGTGCCATCGCTAGCGGGGGGACGGCCAGCTCCTACAATGAGCAGTTCTTC.

The chain couples TRBV4-3 to TRBJ1-4; no clear D. Germline CDR1 LGHNA, CDR2 YSLEER. Trimming stripped 1 base from V and 8 bases from J, with 11 bases between. The CDR3 is 14 residues long. CDR3 bases: TGCGCCAGCAGCCAAGTTGGGGTCATCGAAAAACTGTTTTTT. Its protein product is CASSQVGVIEKLFF.

With respect to this clonotype: One end of the junction varies from germline; a read error may be responsible. The DNA for the CDR3 is TGCGCCAGCAGTGAAATAGACAGGGGGTTTTACAATGAGCAGCTCTTC. It specifies CASSEIDRGFYNEQLF. The gene calls are TRBV10-2 and TRBJ2-1, with 9 bases fitting TRBD1. The CDR3 extends over 16 amino acids. CDR1 WSHSY and CDR2 SAAADI come from the germline V gene.

This clonotype was seen more than once but under ten times. The rearrangement uses TRBV6-1 and TRBJ1-2; D gene uncertain. Germline CDR1 reads MNHNS; CDR2 reads SASEGT. The ends were cut back, 6 bases at V and 6 bases at J, with 14 bases in the middle. There are 13 residues in the CDR3. For the CDR3, the DNA is TGTGCCAGCAGAGTGACATTCTTCGATGGCTACACCTTC. Protein product: CASRVTFFDGYTF.